The clone carrying this TCR beta chain was seen a handful of times. Its matching antigen is unknown. The conserved final phenylalanine or tryptophan is absent from the CDR3, which likely points to a read error. It is unclear where the CDR3 begins or ends on the DNA, so no DNA is shown, and the CDR3 is as TCRdb lists it. The method was immunoSEQ multiplex PCR; TCRdb's version includes in-frame clones alone and lacks a portion of them. The sample carries fewer than 120,000 clones, 85% to 90% recorded once. These data come from a study of cytomegalovirus exposure and HLA in healthy donors. CDR1 and CDR2 from the germline V gene are ENHRY and SYGVKD. The CDR3 is 11 amino acids in total, end residues counted. Study results and caveats: The tendency of first-cohort TCR clusters to co-occur in the roughly 120 validation repertoires was identified by a subsequent analysis.

The rearrangement joins TRBV10-3 to TRBJ2-7; the table assigns TRBD1, which was not confirmed against the DNA. This receptor was taken from a woman aged 25 to 39 in good health and CMV-seropositive. Sequencing was performed on PBMCs. The CDR3 loop is CAISGRDTSFL.